The rows below give T cell receptor beta chains drawn from one sample of a study of T cell responses to AZD1222 COVID-19 vaccine. The data were produced by immunoSEQ multiplex PCR, yet TCRdb's version contains in-frame clones alone and is incomplete. The data contain around 160,000 clones, 90% to 95% of them seen just once; the ten biggest clones take up about 1.1%. The sequencing here drew on peripheral blood, taken 28 days after the second AZD1222 dose. The source is an adult who received the AZD1222 COVID-19 vaccine. Each CDR3 is given with its conserved first and last residue. Where a row states a size, it is once, few, many or the class of an expanded clone; other rows omit it.

clone size,V gene,CDR3 protein
NA,TRBV6-5,CASRLWGYGYTF
NA,TRBV11-2,CASSLRIMGQGLEQYF
NA,TRBV2,CASSPAASGADTQYF
NA,TRBV10-3,CAISDPPSEAFF
NA,TRBV2,CASLSGGRNTDTQYF
NA,TRBV3-1/TRBV3-2,CASSHAGEGNTIYF
NA,TRBV10-3,CAIRQGGGTDTQYF
few,TRBV2,CASRWGQANGYTF
NA,TRBV7-2,CASSFIFLPTDTQYF
NA,TRBV7-9,CASSIRQGNNYGYTF
NA,TRBV12-3/TRBV12-4,CASSPTGVGYTF
NA,TRBV5-8,CASSLTGVIQPQHF
NA,TRBV5-1,CASSFQLTSGVDEQFF
NA,TRBV11-2,CASSLWVGQGKSGNTIYF
NA,TRBV5-7,CASSEQGSVDYGYTF
few,TRBV7-9,CASSTTSGENTGELFF
NA,TRBV3-1/TRBV3-2,CASSADRGRGGYTF
NA,TRBV6-5,CASSYRDVRAYGYTF
NA,TRBV5-5,CASSPWDTPAAYEQYF
NA,TRBV9,CASSPRDSVYNSPLHF
NA,TRBV18,CASSPSQTATFYEQYF
NA,TRBV7-8,CASSLRSVPRGYGYTF